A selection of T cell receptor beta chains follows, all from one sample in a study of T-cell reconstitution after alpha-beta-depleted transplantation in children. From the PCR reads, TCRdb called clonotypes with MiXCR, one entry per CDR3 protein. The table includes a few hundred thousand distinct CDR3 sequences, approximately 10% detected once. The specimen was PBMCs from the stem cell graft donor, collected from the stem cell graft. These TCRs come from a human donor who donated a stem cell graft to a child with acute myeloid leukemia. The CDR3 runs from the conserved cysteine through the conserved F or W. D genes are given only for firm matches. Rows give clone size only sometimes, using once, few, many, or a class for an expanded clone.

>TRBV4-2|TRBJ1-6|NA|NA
TGTGCCAGCAGCCAAGAGTCAAGGGTGTCCTATAATTCACCCCTCCACTTT
CASSQESRVSYNSPLHF
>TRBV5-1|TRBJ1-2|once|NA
TGCGCCAGCAGCTTGGGAGGGAGCGGCTACACCTTC
CASSLGGSGYTF
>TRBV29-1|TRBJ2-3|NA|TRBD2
TGCAGCGTTGATATTTTGCGGGGGGGCCTAGATACGCAGTATTTT
CSVDILRGGLDTQYF
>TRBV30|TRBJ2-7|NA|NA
TGTGCCTGGAGTCTTTCCTACGAGCAGTACTTC
CAWSLSYEQYF
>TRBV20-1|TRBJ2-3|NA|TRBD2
TGCAGTGCTAGAGATGTTCGGACTAGCGGGAGGGCCGAAGATACGCAGTATTTT
CSARDVRTSGRAEDTQYF
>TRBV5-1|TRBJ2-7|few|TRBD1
TGCGCCAGCAGCTTGGCCGACAGGGGGGTCGAGCAGTACTTC
CASSLADRGVEQYF
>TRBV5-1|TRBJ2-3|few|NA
TGCGCCAGCAGCCGAACTACAGGAGATACGCAGTATTTT
CASSRTTGDTQYF
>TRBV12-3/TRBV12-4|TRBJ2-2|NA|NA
TGTGCCAGCAGTTTGGAGGGGCGGGAGCTGTTTTTT
CASSLEGRELFF
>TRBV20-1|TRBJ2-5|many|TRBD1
TGCAGTGCCAGATACACAGGGGGCGGGGAGACCCAGTACTTC
CSARYTGGGETQYF
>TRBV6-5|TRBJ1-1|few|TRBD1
TGTGCCAGCAGTTACGGGGACAGCATGAACACTGAAGCTTTCTTT
CASSYGDSMNTEAFF
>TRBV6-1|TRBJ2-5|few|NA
TGTGCCAGCAGACCCGGGACCTCCAGCGAGACCCAGTACTTC
CASRPGTSSETQYF